This T cell receptor beta chain comes out of a study of cytomegalovirus exposure and HLA in healthy donors. Amplification used 60 Vbeta primers and 13 Jbeta primers. Assay: immunoSEQ multiplex PCR; the TCRdb copy retains only in-frame clones and omits some. Of 110,000 to 150,000 clones detected, more than 70% appear once; the ten largest clones hold 1.5% to 2%. A remark on this clone: Its antigen is currently unknown.

Study-level findings and limits: When analyzed later, a missense DCLRE1C variant was found to be linked to TCR beta V- and J-gene trimming. Specific recognition of CMV antigens was confirmed in vitro for a few chains (all CMV-associated).

Germline CDR1 is SNHLY and CDR2 is FYNNEI. The CDR3 spans 12 residues. Trimming cost V 9 bases and J 7 bases; bases outside gene matches: 3. Sequencing was carried out using PBMCs. The receptor was derived from a woman between 35 and 50 years old in good health and CMV-seronegative. The chain joins TRBV2 to TRBJ2-1; 10 nucleotides align to TRBD2. DNA of the CDR3: TGTGCCAGAGCGGGACTAGCGAATGAGCAGTTCTTC. Translating it yields CARAGLANEQFF. Looking up the rest from reference TRBV2 and TRBJ2-1 gives the full variable domain: EPEVTQTPSHQVTQMGQEVILRCVPISNHLYFYWYRQILGQKVEFLVSFYNNEISEKSEIFDDQFSVERPDGSNFTLKIRSTKLEDSAMYFCARAGLANEQFFGPGTRLTVL.